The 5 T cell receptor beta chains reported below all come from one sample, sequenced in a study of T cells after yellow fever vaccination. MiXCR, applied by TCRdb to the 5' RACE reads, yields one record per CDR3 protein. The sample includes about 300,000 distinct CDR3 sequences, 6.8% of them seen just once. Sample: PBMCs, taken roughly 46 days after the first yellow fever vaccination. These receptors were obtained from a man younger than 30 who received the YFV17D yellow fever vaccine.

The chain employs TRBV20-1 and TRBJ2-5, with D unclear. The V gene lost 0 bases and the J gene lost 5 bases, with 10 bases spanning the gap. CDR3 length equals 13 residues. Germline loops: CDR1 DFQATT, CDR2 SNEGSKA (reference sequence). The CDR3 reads CSARDPPKETQYF. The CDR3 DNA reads TGCAGTGCTAGAGATCCCCCCAAGGAGACCCAGTACTTC.

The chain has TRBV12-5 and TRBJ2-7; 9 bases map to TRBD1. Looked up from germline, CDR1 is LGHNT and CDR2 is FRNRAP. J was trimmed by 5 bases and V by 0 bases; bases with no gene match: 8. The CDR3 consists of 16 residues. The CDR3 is CASGLVLGTGPHEQYF. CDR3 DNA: TGTGCTAGTGGTTTGGTACTTGGGACAGGGCCCCACGAGCAGTACTTC.

CDR3 DNA: TGTGCCAGCAGCTTAGTCCAGGGACAGGGAACCGGCGCGACCCAGTACTTC. Translating it yields CASSLVQGQGTGATQYF. J is TRBJ2-5 and V is TRBV7-2, with TRBD1 identical over 9 bases. Germline V gene lookup returns CDR1 SGHTA and CDR2 FQGNSA. The CDR3 covers 17 residues. Unmatched junction bases numbered 13, after V lost 1 base and J lost 7 bases.

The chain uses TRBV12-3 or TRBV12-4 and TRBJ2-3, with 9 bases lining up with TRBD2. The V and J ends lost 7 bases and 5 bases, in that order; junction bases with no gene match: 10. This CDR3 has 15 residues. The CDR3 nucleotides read TGTGCCAGCACCCCTGCGGGGGGGCTTTTAGATACGCAGTATTTT. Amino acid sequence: CASTPAGGLLDTQYF.

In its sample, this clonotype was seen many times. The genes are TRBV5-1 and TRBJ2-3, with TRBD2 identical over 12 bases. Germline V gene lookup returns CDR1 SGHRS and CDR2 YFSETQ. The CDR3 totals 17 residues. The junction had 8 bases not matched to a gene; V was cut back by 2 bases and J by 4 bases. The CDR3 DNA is TGCGCCAGCAGCTTACCGGGACTAGCGGGCGGATCAGATACGCAGTATTTT. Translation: CASSLPGLAGGSDTQYF.